The sequence of this T cell receptor beta chain was determined in a study of cytomegalovirus exposure and HLA in healthy donors. V shed 0 bases and J shed 2 bases, with 9 bases lying between them. Per the germline V gene, CDR1 is SGDLS and CDR2 is YYNGEE. The CDR3 covers 14 residues. TCRdb keeps only in-frame clones here, not all; method: immunoSEQ multiplex PCR. The sample records under 200,000 clones, roughly nine tenths being singletons. The origin of this receptor is a woman under 30 in good health and CMV-seropositive. Sequenced sample: PBMCs. This chain joins TRBV9 and TRBJ2-7; D gene unclear. Here the CDR3 DNA reads TGTGCCAGCAGCGTAGGTCCGGTGACCTACGAGCAGTACTTC. Its translation is CASSVGPVTYEQYF.